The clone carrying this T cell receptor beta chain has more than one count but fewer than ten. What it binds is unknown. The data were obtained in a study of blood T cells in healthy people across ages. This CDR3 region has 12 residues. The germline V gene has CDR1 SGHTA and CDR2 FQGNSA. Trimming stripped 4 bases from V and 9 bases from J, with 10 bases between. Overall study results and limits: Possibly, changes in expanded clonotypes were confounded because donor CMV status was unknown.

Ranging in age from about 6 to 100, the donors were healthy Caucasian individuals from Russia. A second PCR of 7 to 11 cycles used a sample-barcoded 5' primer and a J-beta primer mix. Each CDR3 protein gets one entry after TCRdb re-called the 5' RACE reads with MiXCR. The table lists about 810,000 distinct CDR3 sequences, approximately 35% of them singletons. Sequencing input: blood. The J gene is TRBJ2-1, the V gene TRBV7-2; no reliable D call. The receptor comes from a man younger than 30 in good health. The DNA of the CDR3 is TGTGCCAGCAGCTACCGTTCCGGTGAGCAGTTCTTC. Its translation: CASSYRSGEQFF.